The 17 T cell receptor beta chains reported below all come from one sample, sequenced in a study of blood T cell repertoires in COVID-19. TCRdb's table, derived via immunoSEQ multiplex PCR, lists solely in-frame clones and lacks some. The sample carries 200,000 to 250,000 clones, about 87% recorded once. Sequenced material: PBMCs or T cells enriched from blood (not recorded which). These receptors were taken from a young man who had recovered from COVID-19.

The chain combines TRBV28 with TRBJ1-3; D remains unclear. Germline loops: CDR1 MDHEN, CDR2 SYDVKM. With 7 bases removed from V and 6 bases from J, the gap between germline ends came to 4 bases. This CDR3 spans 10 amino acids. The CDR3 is CASMANTIYF. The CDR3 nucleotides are TGTGCCAGCATGGCAAACACCATATATTTT.

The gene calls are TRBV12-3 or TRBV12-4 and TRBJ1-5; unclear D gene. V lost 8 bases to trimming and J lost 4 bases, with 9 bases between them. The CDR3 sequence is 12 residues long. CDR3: CASSYENQPQHF. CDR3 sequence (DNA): TGTGCCAGCTCGTATGAGAATCAGCCCCAGCATTTT.

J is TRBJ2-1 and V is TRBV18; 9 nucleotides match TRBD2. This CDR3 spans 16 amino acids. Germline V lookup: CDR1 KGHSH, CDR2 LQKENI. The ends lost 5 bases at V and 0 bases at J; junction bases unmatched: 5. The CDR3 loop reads CASSRAGGSSYNEQFF. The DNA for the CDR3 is TGTGCCAGCTCAAGGGCGGGAGGGAGCTCCTACAATGAGCAGTTCTTC. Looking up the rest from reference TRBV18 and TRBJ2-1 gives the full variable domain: NAGVMQNPRHLVRRRGQEARLRCSPMKGHSHVYWYRQLPEEGLKFMVYLQKENIIDESGMPKERFSAEFPKEGPSILRIQQVVRGDSAAYFCASSRAGGSSYNEQFFGPGTRLTVL.

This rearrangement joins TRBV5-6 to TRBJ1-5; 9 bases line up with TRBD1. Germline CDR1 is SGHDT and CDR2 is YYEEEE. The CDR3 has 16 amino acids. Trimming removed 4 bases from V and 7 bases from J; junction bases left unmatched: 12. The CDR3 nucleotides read TGTGCCAGCAGCGACAGGGGACAGGGCCAGCAACAGCCCCAGCATTTT. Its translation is CASSDRGQGQQQPQHF. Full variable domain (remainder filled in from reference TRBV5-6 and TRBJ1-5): DAGVTQSPTHLIKTRGQQVTLRCSPKSGHDTVSWYQQALGQGPQFIFQYYEEEERQRGNFPDRFSGHQFPNYSSELNVNALLLGDSALYLCASSDRGQGQQQPQHFGDGTRLSIL.

The CDR3 DNA follows: TGTGCCAGCAGCCACCAGATTGTTAGCGGGATCAACGAGCAGTACTTC. This encodes CASSHQIVSGINEQYF. The chain is built from TRBV3-1 (or the pseudogene TRBV3-2) and TRBJ2-7; 8 positions match TRBD2. J gave up 5 bases and V 3 bases, and 12 bases lay outside the gene matches. This CDR3 has 16 amino acids. Germline V gene sequence: CDR1 LGHDT, CDR2 YNNKEL (reference sequence).

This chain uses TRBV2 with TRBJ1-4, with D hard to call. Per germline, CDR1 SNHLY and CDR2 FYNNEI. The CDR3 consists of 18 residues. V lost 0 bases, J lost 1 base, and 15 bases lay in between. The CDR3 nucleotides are TGTGCCAGCAGTGAAGCGGAGGCAGGCTTTTTAACTAATGAAAAACTGTTTTTT. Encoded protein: CASSEAEAGFLTNEKLFF. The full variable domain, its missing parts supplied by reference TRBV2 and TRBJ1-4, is EPEVTQTPSHQVTQMGQEVILRCVPISNHLYFYWYRQILGQKVEFLVSFYNNEISEKSEIFDDQFSVERPDGSNFTLKIRSTKLEDSAMYFCASSEAEAGFLTNEKLFFGSGTQLSVL.

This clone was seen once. In DNA, the CDR3 is TGTGCCAGTAGTACGCAGGGGATTAACTATGGCTACACCTTC. It is translated as CASSTQGINYGYTF. This chain joins TRBV19 and TRBJ1-2, with a weak D call TRBD1 (6 bases). The CDR3 runs 14 residues. Trimming took 4 bases from V and 1 from J, leaving 10 bases between them. From germline, CDR1 is LNHDA and CDR2 SQIVND (reference sequence).

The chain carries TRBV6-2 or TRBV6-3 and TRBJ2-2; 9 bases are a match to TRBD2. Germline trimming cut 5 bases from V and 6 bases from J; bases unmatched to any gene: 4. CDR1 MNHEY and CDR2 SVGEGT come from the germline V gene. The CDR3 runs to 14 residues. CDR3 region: CASSPGGGAGELFF. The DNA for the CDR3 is TGTGCCAGCAGTCCAGGCGGGGGGGCCGGGGAGCTGTTTTTT.

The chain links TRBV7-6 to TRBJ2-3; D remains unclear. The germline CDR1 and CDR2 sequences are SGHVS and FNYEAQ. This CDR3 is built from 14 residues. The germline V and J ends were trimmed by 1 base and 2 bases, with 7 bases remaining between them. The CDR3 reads CASSLELLTDTQYF. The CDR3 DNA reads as TGTGCCAGCAGCTTAGAACTCCTCACAGATACGCAGTATTTT.

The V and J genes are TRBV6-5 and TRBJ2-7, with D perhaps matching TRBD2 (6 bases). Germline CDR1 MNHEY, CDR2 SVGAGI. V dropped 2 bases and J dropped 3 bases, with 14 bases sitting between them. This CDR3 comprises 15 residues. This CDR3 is CASSYRLARDYEQYF. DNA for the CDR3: TGTGCCAGCAGTTACCGGCTAGCGCGGGACTACGAGCAGTACTTC.

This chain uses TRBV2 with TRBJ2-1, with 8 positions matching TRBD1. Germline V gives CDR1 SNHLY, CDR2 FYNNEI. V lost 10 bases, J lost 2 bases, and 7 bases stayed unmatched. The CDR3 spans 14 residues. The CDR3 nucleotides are TGTGCCATCTCAGGACAGGGTGCCTACAATGAGCAGTTCTTC. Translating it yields CAISGQGAYNEQFF.

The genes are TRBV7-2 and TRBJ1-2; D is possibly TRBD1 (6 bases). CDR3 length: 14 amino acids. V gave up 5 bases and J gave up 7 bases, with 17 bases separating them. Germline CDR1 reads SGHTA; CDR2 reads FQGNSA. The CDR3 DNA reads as TGTGCCAGCAGCGCCCAAGGGACAACTATTGGCTACACCTTC. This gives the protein CASSAQGTTIGYTF.

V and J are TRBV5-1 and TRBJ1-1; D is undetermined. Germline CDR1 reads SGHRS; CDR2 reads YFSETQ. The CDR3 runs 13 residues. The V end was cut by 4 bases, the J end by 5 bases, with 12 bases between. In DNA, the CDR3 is TGCGCCAGCAGCAGGGAGGTTGTTACTGAAGCTTTCTTT. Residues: CASSREVVTEAFF.

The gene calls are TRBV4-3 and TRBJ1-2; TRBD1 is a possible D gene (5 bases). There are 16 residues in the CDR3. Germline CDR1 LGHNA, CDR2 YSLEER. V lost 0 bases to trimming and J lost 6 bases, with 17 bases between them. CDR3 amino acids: CASSQDVGRNSHGYTF. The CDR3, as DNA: TGCGCCAGCAGCCAAGACGTGGGGCGGAACTCTCATGGCTACACCTTC.

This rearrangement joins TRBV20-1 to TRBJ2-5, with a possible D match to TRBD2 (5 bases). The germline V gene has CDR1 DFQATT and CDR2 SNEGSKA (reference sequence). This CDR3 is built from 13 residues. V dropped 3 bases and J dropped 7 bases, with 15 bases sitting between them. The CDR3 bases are TGCAGTGCTAGTGGGCGGCAGGCGGGGACCCAGTACTTC. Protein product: CSASGRQAGTQYF.

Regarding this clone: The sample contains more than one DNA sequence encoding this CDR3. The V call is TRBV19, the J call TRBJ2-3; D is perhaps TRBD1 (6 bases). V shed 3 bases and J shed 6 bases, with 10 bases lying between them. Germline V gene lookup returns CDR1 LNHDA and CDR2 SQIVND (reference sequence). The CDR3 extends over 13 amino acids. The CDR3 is CASSIERGDTQYF. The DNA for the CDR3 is TGTGCCAGTAGTATTGAGAGGGGGGATACGCAGTATTTT. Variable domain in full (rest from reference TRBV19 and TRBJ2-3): DGGITQSPKYLFRKEGQNVTLSCEQNLNHDAMYWYRQDPGQGLRLIYYSQIVNDFQKGDIAEGYSVSREKKESFPLTVTSAQKNPTAFYLCASSIERGDTQYFGPGTRLTVL.

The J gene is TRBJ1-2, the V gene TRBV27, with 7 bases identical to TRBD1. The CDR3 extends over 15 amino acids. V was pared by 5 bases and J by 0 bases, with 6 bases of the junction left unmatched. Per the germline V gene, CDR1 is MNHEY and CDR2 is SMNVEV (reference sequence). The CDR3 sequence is CASSEQGITNYGYTF. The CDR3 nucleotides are TGTGCCAGCAGTGAACAGGGGATAACTAACTATGGCTACACCTTC.